The 10 T cell receptor beta chains listed next were all sequenced from one sample in a study of cytomegalovirus exposure and HLA in healthy donors. Primers included in the PCR were 60 Vbeta and 13 Jbeta primers. Using immunoSEQ multiplex PCR, the repertoire was profiled, and TCRdb retains in-frame clones only, with some absent. Of about 170,000 clones listed, around 84% were seen once; the top ten hold 1%. The sequencing input was PBMCs. The receptors were sampled from a boy between 2 and 15 years old in good health and CMV-seronegative.

The chain recombines TRBV6-5 with TRBJ1-2; TRBD1 might be the D (5 bases). V lost 0 bases, J lost 8 bases, and 13 bases lay in between. The V gene's germline CDR1 is MNHEY and CDR2 SVGAGI. The CDR3 consists of 14 residues. CDR3: CASSYSPGRAGYTF. In DNA, the CDR3 is TGTGCCAGCAGTTACTCCCCGGGCAGGGCGGGCTACACCTTC.

The rearrangement uses TRBV4-2 and TRBJ1-5, with D unclear. Germline CDR1 LGHNA, CDR2 YNFKEQ. The V gene lost 0 bases and the J gene lost 0 bases, with 9 bases spanning the gap. CDR3 length equals 16 residues. The CDR3 nucleotides are TGTGCCAGCAGCCAAGATAACACCCATAGCAATCAGCCCCAGCATTTT. This codes for CASSQDNTHSNQPQHF.

The chain uses TRBV28 and TRBJ1-1, with D unclear. Trimming took off 8 bases at V and 2 bases at J, with 9 bases between the two ends. Germline V CDR1 and CDR2: MDHEN, SYDVKM. This CDR3 spans 12 amino acids. This chain's CDR3 is CASFRHNTEAFF. CDR3 coding DNA: TGTGCCAGCTTTCGACACAACACTGAAGCTTTCTTT.

The chain is built from TRBV11-2 and TRBJ1-1; tentative D call: TRBD1 (6 bases). Germline V gives CDR1 SGHAT, CDR2 FQNNGV. V was pared by 3 bases and J by 5 bases, with 16 bases between. The CDR3 has 15 residues. The CDR3 loop reads CASSFGHRTGTEAFF. The CDR3 DNA sequence: TGTGCCAGCAGCTTTGGCCATCGTACAGGGACTGAAGCTTTCTTT.

The genes are TRBV2 and TRBJ2-1; 11 nucleotides line up with TRBD1. The CDR3 sequence is 14 residues long. The trim removed 6 bases at V and 6 bases at J, leaving 4 bases unmatched. Germline loops: CDR1 SNHLY, CDR2 FYNNEI. CDR3 sequence reads: CASSPGQGVNEQFF. The CDR3 nucleotides read TGTGCCAGCAGCCCGGGACAGGGGGTCAATGAGCAGTTCTTC. The full variable domain, with the rest looked up from reference TRBV2 and TRBJ2-1, is EPEVTQTPSHQVTQMGQEVILRCVPISNHLYFYWYRQILGQKVEFLVSFYNNEISEKSEIFDDQFSVERPDGSNFTLKIRSTKLEDSAMYFCASSPGQGVNEQFFGPGTRLTVL.

The rearrangement links TRBV6-1 to TRBJ2-2; D is perhaps TRBD1 (6 bases). CDR1 is MNHNS and CDR2 is SASEGT in the germline V gene. There are 15 residues in the CDR3. The CDR3 nucleotides read TGTGCGACGTTTCTAGGGGGACAGAACACCGGGGAGCTGTTTTTT. Residues: CATFLGGQNTGELFF.

The V gene is TRBV27, the J gene TRBJ1-5, with 7 bases identical to TRBD1. The CDR3 is 18 residues long. CDR1 MNHEY and CDR2 SMNVEV come from the germline V gene (reference sequence). V was clipped by 2 bases and J by 2 bases; unmatched bases: 12. For the CDR3, the DNA is TGTGCCAGCAGTTTAGAGTGCCGGACAGGCCCCTGCAATCAGCCCCAGCATTTT. Amino acid sequence: CASSLECRTGPCNQPQHF.

A word on this clone: Other DNA sequences in this sample translate to the same CDR3. The chain employs TRBV9 and TRBJ2-7, with 11 bases aligning to TRBD2. V dropped 2 bases and J dropped 0; count of bases not matched to a gene: 7. Germline CDR1 is SGDLS and CDR2 is YYNGEE. This CDR3 region has 17 residues. The CDR3 nucleotides are TGTGCCAGCAGCGTGGCGTCTAGCGGGGGGTACTCCTACGAGCAGTACGTC. It specifies CASSVASSGGYSYEQYV.

The rearrangement uses TRBV7-8 and TRBJ1-1; the match to TRBD1 covers 7 bases. The ends lost 0 bases at V and 4 bases at J; junction bases unmatched: 5. Germline V gene sequence: CDR1 SGHVS, CDR2 FQNEAQ. The CDR3 sequence is 15 residues long. CDR3 region: CASSLAFAGGTEAFF. In DNA form, the CDR3 reads TGTGCCAGCAGCTTAGCGTTTGCAGGGGGCACTGAAGCTTTCTTT. The full variable domain, completed using reference TRBV7-8 and TRBJ1-1, is GAGVSQSPRYKVAKRGQDVALRCDPISGHVSLFWYQQALGQGPEFLTYFQNEAQLDKSGLPSDRFFAERPEGSVSTLKIQRTQQEDSAVYLCASSLAFAGGTEAFFGQGTRLTVV.

V and J are TRBV5-1 and TRBJ2-7; 11 nucleotides match TRBD2. The CDR3 runs to 16 residues. Germline V CDR1 and CDR2: SGHRS, YFSETQ. Trimming cost V 0 bases and J 3 bases; bases outside gene matches: 5. The DNA for the CDR3 is TGCGCCAGCAGCTTGGGACTAGCGGGACTCCACTACGAGCAGTACTTC. This codes for CASSLGLAGLHYEQYF.